The clone carrying this TCR beta chain occurred many times. Each CDR3 protein gets one entry after TCRdb re-called the RT-PCR reads with MiXCR. The sample holds about 960,000 distinct CDR3 sequences, roughly 18% seen once. These data are taken from a study of patients and donors after allogeneic stem cell transplantation. CDR3 length: 15 amino acids. Per the germline V gene, CDR1 is MNHNS and CDR2 is SASEGT. The V segment lost 6 bases and the J segment 4 bases; nucleotides outside the gene matches: 4. This clonotype originated in a human donor who was either an allogeneic HSCT recipient or a stem cell or donor lymphocyte infusion donor (not recorded which). It is not recorded whose cells these are; they may come from a transplant donor. J is TRBJ2-1 and V is TRBV6-1; 12 positions match TRBD2. Source material: blood, either unsorted or a sorted T cell fraction (not recorded which). CDR3 region: CASSPGLAGYNEQFF. Written as DNA, the CDR3 is TGTGCCAGCAGCCCCGGACTAGCGGGGTACAATGAGCAGTTCTTC.